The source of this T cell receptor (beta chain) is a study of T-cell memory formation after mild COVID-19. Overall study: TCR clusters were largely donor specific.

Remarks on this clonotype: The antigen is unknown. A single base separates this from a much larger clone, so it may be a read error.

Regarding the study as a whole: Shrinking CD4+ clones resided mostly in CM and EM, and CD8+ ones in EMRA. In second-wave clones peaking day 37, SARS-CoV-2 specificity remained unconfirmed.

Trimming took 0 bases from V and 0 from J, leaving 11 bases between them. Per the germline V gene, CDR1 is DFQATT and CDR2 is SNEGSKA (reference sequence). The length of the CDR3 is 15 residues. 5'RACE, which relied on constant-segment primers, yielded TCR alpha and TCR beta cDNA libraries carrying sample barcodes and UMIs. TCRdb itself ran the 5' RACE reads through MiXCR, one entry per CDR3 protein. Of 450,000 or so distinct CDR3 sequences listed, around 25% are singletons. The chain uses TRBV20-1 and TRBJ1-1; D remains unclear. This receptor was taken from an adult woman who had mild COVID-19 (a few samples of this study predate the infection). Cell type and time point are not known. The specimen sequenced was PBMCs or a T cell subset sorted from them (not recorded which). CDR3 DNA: TGCAGTGCTAGAGAAGATAGGAAAGTGAACACTGAAGCTTTCTTT. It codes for CSAREDRKVNTEAFF.